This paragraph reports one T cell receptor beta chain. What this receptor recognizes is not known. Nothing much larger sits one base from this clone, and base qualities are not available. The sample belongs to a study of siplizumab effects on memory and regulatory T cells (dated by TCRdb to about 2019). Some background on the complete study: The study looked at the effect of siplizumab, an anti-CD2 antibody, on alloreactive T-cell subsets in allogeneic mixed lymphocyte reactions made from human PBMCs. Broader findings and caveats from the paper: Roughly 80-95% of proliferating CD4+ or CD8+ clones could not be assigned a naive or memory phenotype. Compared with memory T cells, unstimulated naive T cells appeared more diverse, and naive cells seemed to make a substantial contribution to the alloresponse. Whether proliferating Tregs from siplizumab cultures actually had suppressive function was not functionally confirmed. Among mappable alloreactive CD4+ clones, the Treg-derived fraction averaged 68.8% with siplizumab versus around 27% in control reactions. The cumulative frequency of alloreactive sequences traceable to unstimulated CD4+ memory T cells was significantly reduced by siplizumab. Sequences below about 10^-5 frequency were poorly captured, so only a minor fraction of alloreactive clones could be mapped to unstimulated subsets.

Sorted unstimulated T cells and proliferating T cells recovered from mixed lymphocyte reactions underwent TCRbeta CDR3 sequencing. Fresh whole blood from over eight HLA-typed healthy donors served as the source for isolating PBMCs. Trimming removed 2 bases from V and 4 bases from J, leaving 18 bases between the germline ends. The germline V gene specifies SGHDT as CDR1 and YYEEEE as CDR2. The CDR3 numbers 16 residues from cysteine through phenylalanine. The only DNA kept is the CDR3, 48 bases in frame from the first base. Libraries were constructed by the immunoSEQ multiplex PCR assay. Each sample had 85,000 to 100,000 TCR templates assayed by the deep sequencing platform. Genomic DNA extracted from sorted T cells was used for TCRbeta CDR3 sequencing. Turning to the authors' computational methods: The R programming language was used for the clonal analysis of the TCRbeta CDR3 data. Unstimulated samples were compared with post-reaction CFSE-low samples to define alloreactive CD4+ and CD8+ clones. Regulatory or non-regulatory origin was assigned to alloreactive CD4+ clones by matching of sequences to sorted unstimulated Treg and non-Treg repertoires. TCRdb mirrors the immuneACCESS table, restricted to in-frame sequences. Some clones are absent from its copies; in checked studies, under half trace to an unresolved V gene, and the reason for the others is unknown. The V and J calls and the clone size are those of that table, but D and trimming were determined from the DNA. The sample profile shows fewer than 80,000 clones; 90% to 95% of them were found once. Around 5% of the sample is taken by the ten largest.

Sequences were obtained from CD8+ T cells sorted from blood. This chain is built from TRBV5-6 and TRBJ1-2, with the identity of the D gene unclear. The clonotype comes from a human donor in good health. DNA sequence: TGTGCCAGCAGCTTTCGGCTAATTGCTAAAATCTATGGCTACACCTTC. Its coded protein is CASSFRLIAKIYGYTF.